Listed here are 2 T cell receptor beta chains from one sample, sequenced in a study of blood T cell repertoires in COVID-19 (dated by TCRdb to about 2020). Receptor libraries were prepared by the immunoSEQ multiplex PCR assay. TCRdb limited this immuneACCESS table to in-frame rearrangements with V and J called. A share of clones is missing; checked studies link under half to unresolved V genes, and the rest is unexplained. This sample lists about 150,000 clones; about 86% were detected once. The ten biggest clones cover approximately 8.4% of the sample. Sequencing input: PBMCs or T cells enriched from blood (not recorded which). Every receptor here comes from a man aged 45-60 years who had recovered from COVID-19.

The chain links TRBV18 to TRBJ1-2, with 7 nucleotides matching TRBD1. Germline assignment: CDR1 KGHSH and CDR2 LQKENI. V lost 1 base, J lost 5 bases, and 25 bases stayed unmatched. The CDR3 runs 21 residues. CDR3 bases: TGTGCCAGCTCACCACTGTCGAAGCGGGGGCAGAGTGAGGGGGCGCAGTATGGCTACACCTTC. Translating gives CASSPLSKRGQSEGAQYGYTF.

This rearrangement joins TRBV28 to TRBJ2-7, with no clear D. V was cut by 3 bases and J by 2 bases, with 5 bases left in between. This CDR3 region has 12 residues. The germline gives CDR1 MDHEN, CDR2 SYDVKM. The CDR3 loop reads CASSFSPYEQYF. DNA of the CDR3: TGTGCCAGCAGTTTCTCCCCCTACGAGCAGTACTTC.